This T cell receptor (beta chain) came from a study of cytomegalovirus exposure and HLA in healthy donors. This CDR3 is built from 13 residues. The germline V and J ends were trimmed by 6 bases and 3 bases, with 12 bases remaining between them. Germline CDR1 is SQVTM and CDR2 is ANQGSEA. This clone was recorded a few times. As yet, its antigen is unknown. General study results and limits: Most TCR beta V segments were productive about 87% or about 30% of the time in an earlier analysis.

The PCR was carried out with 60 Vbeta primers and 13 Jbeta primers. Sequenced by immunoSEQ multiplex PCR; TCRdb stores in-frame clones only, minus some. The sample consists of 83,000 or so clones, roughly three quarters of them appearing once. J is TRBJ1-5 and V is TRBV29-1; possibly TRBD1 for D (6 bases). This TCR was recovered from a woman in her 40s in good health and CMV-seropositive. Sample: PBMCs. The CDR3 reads CSVGGGLNQPQHF. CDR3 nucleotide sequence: TGCAGCGTCGGTGGGGGCCTCAATCAGCCCCAGCATTTT.